This T cell receptor beta chain was found in a study of Graves' ophthalmopathy and Graves' hyperthyroidism. Comments on this clonotype: Its antigen is unidentified. Here the CDR3 omits its conserved ending phenylalanine or tryptophan, so a read error is the likely source. The DNA is omitted, as the CDR3 cannot be located on it reliably, and the CDR3 follows TCRdb's listing.

As diagnostic evidence, clinical symptoms, serum thyroxine, TRAb, thyroid ultrasound and orbital computed tomography were relied upon. A roughly 10 ml volume of fresh peripheral blood provided the PBMCs. Amplification targeted the TCR beta CDR3 regions, with RNA transcripts as the source material. HTBI-primed first-round RT-PCR preceded second-round multiplex PCR. TCRdb reanalysed the multiplex PCR reads using MiXCR and keeps one entry per CDR3 protein. In the table there are approximately 700,000 distinct CDR3 sequences, over 40% of which are singletons. The CDR3 spans 9 amino acids, including both terminal residues. Germline CDR1 reads SEHNR; CDR2 reads FQNEAQ (reference sequence). Overall study findings and caveats: Most thyroid clonotypes with frequency above 0.001 were detected in blood too.

The TCR comes from an adult man with Graves' ophthalmopathy. Sequencing was done on a sample of peripheral blood. The chain is built from TRBV7-9 and TRBJ2-7; the table's D call TRBD2 went unverified against the DNA. The CDR3 region is CANSLAPAG.